This TCR beta chain was sequenced for a study of cytomegalovirus exposure and HLA in healthy donors. PCR used 60 Vbeta primers and 13 Jbeta primers. Libraries were prepared by immunoSEQ multiplex PCR; TCRdb keeps only in-frame clonotypes and omits some of them. The data hold 110,000 or so clones, with 69% observed a single time. With V trimmed by 4 bases and J by 4 bases, 8 bases remained unmatched. The CDR3 runs to 16 residues. Germline loops: CDR1 SGHRS, CDR2 YFSETQ. Remarks on this clone: Its antigen is undetermined.

Study findings and constraints: The majority of CMV-associated TCR beta chains were reported as apparently HLA-restricted in a later analysis. One variant, a missense change in DCLRE1C, was linked in a later analysis to TCR beta V- and J-gene trimming.

The specimen sequenced was PBMCs. The receptor comes from a young man in good health and CMV-seronegative. V and J are TRBV5-1 and TRBJ2-3; 11 bases match TRBD2. Here the CDR3 reads CASSPGGLAASDTQYF. The CDR3 DNA sequence: TGCGCCAGCAGCCCAGGGGGACTAGCGGCCTCAGATACGCAGTATTTT.